This TCR beta chain was captured in a study of cytomegalovirus exposure and HLA in healthy donors. The primer mix had 60 Vbeta and 13 Jbeta primers. Using immunoSEQ multiplex PCR, the repertoire was profiled, and TCRdb retains in-frame clones only, with some absent. The table shows 150,000 to 200,000 clones, with around 80% occurring only once. Germline V gives CDR1 MNHEY, CDR2 SMNVEV (reference sequence). The CDR3 spans 20 residues. The junction had 14 bases not matched to a gene; V was cut back by 6 bases and J by 0 bases. The sequencing input was PBMCs. This TCR derives from a woman younger than 30 in good health and CMV-seronegative. V gene TRBV27 combines with J gene TRBJ2-3; TRBD2 aligns across 14 bases. For the CDR3, the DNA is TGTGCCAGCAGCCTATCCCCGGGACTAGCGGGAGTAAGAAGCACAGATACGCAGTATTTT. This encodes CASSLSPGLAGVRSTDTQYF.